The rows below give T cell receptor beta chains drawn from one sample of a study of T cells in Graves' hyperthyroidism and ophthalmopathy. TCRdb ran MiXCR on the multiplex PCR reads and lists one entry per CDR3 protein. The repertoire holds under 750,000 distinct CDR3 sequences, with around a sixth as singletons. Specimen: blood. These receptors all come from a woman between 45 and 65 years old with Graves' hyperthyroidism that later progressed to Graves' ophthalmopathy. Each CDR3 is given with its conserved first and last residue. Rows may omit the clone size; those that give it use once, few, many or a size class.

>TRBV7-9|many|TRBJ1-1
CASSLAARVITEAFF
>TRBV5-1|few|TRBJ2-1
CAYGDTAYNEQFF
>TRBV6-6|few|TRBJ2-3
CASSYTGFSTDTQYF
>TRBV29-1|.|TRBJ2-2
CSVLGSGTGELFF
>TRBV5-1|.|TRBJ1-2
CASSLDRGPNYGYTF
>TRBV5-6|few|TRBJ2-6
CASSLRTGANVLTF
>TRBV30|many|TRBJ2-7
CAWSEPVTGGSYEQYF
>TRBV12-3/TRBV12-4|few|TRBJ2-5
CASSFRGSQYF
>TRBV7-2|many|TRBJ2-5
CASSLLRQQETQYF
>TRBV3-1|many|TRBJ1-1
CASSQGHRGLDEAFF
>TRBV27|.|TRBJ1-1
CASSFGVRTEAFF
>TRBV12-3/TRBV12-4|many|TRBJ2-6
CTNAPSGANVLTF
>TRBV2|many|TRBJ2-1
CASSALAGDFNEQFF
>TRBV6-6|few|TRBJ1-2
CASSYSHRQWGSNYGYTF
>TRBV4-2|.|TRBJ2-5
CASSQGYRGRQETQYF
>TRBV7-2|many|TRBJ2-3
CASSRAGPSTDTQYF
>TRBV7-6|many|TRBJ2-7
CASSLAFPSGGSYEQYF
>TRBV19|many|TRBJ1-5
CASSTYRVVGNQPQHF
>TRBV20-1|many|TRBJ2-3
CSAPLTGLRTDTQYF
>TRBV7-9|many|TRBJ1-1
CASSLQQGVNTEAFF
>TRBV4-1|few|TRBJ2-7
CASSQEHTGIYEQYF
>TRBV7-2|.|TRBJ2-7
CASSSEAGYTEQYF
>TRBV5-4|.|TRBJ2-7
CASSPDRGVIYEQYF
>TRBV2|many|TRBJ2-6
CASSRGSGANVLTF
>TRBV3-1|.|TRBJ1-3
CASSQLGSGNTIYF
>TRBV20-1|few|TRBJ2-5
CSATETTETQYF
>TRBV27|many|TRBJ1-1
CASSLRGGTVNTEAFF
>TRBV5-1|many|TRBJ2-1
CASSRGGPSSYNEQFF
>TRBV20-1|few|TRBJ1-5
CSASGTVRNQPQHF
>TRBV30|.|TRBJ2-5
CATRQGGQETQYF
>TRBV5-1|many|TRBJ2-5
CASSQWDRARETQYF
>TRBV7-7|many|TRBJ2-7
CASSPMPGSYEQYF
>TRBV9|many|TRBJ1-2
CASSPPYGANYGYTF
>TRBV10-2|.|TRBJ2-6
CASIEGDNYSGANVLTF
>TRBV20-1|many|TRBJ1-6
CSVTGRGDHSPLHF
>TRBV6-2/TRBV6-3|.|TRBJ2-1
CASSLGWDEQFF
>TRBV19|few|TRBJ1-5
CASRKQGALHQPQHF
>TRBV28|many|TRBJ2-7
CASTRQGSSYEQYF
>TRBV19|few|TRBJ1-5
CASSILPGSNQPQHF
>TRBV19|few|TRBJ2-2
CASSIEEGTVNTGELFF
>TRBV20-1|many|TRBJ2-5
CSAAGTAETQYF
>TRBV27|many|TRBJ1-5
CAISDSGGDQPQHF
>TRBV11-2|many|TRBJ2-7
CASSRQELTGYEQYF
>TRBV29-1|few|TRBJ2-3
CSGSWDRASDTQYF